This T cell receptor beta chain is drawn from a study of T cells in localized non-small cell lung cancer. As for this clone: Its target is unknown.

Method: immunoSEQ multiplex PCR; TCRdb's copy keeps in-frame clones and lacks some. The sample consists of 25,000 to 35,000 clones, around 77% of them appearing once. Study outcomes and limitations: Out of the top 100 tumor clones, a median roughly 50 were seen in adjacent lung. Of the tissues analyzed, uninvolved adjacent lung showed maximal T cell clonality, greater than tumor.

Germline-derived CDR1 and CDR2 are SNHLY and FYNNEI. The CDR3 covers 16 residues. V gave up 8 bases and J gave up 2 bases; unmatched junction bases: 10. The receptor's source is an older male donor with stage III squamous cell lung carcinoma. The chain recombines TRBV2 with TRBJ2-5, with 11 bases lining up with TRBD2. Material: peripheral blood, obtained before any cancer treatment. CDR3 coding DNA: TGTGCCAGCGTACTAGCGGGGGCCCCGGGACAAGAGACCCAGTACTTC. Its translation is CASVLAGAPGQETQYF.